Listed here are 12 T cell receptor beta chains from one sample, sequenced in a study of blood T cells in healthy people across ages. Primers used in a second PCR of roughly 7 to 12 cycles were a sample-barcoded 5' primer and a J-beta primer mix. TCRdb reprocessed the 5' RACE reads with MiXCR, giving one entry per CDR3 protein. The table shows 800,000 to 950,000 distinct CDR3 sequences, with roughly 29% occurring only once. A further study also used this sample, focusing on T cells of mothers and their children.

Sequencing was carried out using blood. Receptor source: a woman in her thirties or forties in good health.

The chain links TRBV7-2 to TRBJ2-7; D remains unclear. Trimming removed 6 bases at V and 0 bases at J, with 9 bases between. In germline, CDR1 is SGHTA, CDR2 FQGNSA. The length of the CDR3 is 13 residues. The CDR3 nucleotides are TGTGCCAGCAGGAAGCTAGACTCCTACGAGCAGTACTTC. This encodes CASRKLDSYEQYF.

This clonotype came up a few times. This chain connects TRBV7-2 to TRBJ1-2; 12 positions agree with TRBD1. CDR1 and CDR2 (germline): SGHTA, FQGNSA. With V trimmed by 4 bases and J by 5 bases, 8 bases remained unmatched. The CDR3 consists of 16 residues. CDR3 residues: CASSSGGTGGVYGYTF. The CDR3 coding sequence is TGTGCCAGCAGCTCAGGCGGGACAGGGGGCGTGTATGGCTACACCTTC.

This chain links TRBV20-1 with TRBJ2-7; D remains ambiguous. Germline CDR1 DFQATT, CDR2 SNEGSKA (reference sequence). V lost 0 bases and J 0 bases, leaving 9 bases between the germline ends. CDR3 length: 14 amino acids. CDR3 region: CSARDWESSYEQYF. DNA of the CDR3: TGCAGTGCTAGAGATTGGGAAAGCTCCTACGAGCAGTACTTC.

This clonotype was counted only a few times. This sequence may be a read error, since a much larger clone differs from it by one base. V is TRBV7-9 and J is TRBJ2-7; tentatively, D is TRBD1 (6 bases). The V gene's germline CDR1 is SEHNR and CDR2 FQNEAQ (reference sequence). This CDR3 is 14 amino acids long. Here the CDR3 reads CAISRSYRAHEQYF. The DNA of the CDR3 is TGTGCCATCAGCAGATCATACAGGGCCCACGAGCAGTACTTC.

This sequence joins TRBV15 and TRBJ1-2; TRBD1 is a possible D gene (6 bases). CDR3 size: 14 residues. Germline V gene lookup returns CDR1 LNHNV and CDR2 YYDKDF (reference sequence). V was trimmed by 5 bases and J by 7 bases, leaving 17 bases between them. The CDR3 loop is CATSVHREIGGYTF. The CDR3 DNA is TGTGCCACCAGCGTTCACAGGGAAATCGGTGGCTACACCTTC.

This clonotype has a handful of counts. This chain links TRBV7-2 with TRBJ2-3; no clear D. Germline CDR1 is SGHTA and CDR2 is FQGNSA. This CDR3 has 15 amino acids. V was shortened by 0 bases and J by 6 bases, with 13 bases between the two germline ends. The DNA of the CDR3 is TGTGCCAGCAGCTTAGCGGCACAGAGGAGCGATACGCAGTATTTT. As protein: CASSLAAQRSDTQYF. The full variable domain, with the rest looked up from reference TRBV7-2 and TRBJ2-3, is GAGVSQSPSNKVTEKGKDVELRCDPISGHTALYWYRQSLGQGLEFLIYFQGNSAPDKSGLPSDRFSAERTGGSVSTLTIQRTQQEDSAVYLCASSLAAQRSDTQYFGPGTRLTVL.

The rearrangement joins TRBV7-3 to TRBJ2-1, with D perhaps matching TRBD2 (5 bases). Trimming pared 5 bases from V and 0 bases from J, leaving 20 bases between. The CDR3 runs 18 residues. Germline V gives CDR1 SGHTA, CDR2 FQGTGA. CDR3 amino acids: CASSPVDGRASSYNEQFF. The CDR3 DNA sequence: TGTGCCAGCAGCCCAGTCGACGGGCGGGCGAGCTCCTACAATGAGCAGTTCTTC.

This clonotype came up many times. The chain has TRBV28 and TRBJ1-2; perhaps TRBD1 as D (6 bases). Germline V lookup: CDR1 MDHEN, CDR2 SYDVKM. CDR3 length: 14 residues. Trimming removed 5 bases at V and 4 bases at J, with 14 bases between. The CDR3 nucleotides are TGTGCCAGCAGTCCCGGGGGGCCAGTCTATGGCTACACCTTC. This translates into CASSPGGPVYGYTF.

This clonotype was seen only a few times. The rearrangement joins TRBV20-1 to TRBJ2-7; the match to TRBD1 covers 8 bases. CDR1 is DFQATT, CDR2 SNEGSKA, per germline (reference sequence). Trimming at V came to 3 bases and at J to 0 bases, leaving 4 bases not matched to a gene. The CDR3 spans 14 residues. The CDR3: CSARDRVISYEQYF. DNA for the CDR3: TGCAGTGCTAGGGACAGGGTCATCTCCTACGAGCAGTACTTC.

The V gene is TRBV3-1, the J gene TRBJ2-1; possible D gene TRBD2, 5 bases. The J call may be incorrect, as the DNA end agrees better with TRBJ2-7. The CDR3 has 16 amino acids. Looked up from germline, CDR1 is LGHDT and CDR2 is YNNKEL (reference sequence). DNA of the CDR3: TGTGCCAGCAGCCAAGAGTCCGGGGTGTCCTACAATGAGCAGTACTTC. It codes for CASSQESGVSYNEQYF.

The chain uses TRBV2 and TRBJ1-1; tentatively, D is TRBD1 (5 bases). The length of the CDR3 is 14 residues. Germline CDR1 SNHLY, CDR2 FYNNEI. With 5 bases removed from V and 1 base from J, the gap between germline ends came to 11 bases. CDR3 residues: CASSTDRSNTEAFF. The CDR3 DNA follows: TGTGCCAGCAGTACAGACAGATCGAACACTGAAGCTTTCTTT.

Of note for this clonotype: Just one base apart from a much larger clone, this may be a read error. V gene TRBV7-8 combines with J gene TRBJ2-5; the D gene is possibly TRBD1 (6 bases). The CDR3 consists of 17 residues. The germline CDR1 and CDR2 sequences are SGHVS and FQNEAQ. The DNA for the CDR3 is TGTGCCAGCACCTTAGGAGACCCCGGGACATTCACATCTGAGCAGTACTTC. Amino acids: CASTLGDPGTFTSEQYF.